This TCR beta chain stems from a study of regulatory T cells in long-lasting Graves disease (dated by TCRdb to the early 2020s). Turning to the overall study: Patients with newly diagnosed Graves' disease had been on antithyroid drugs for under 3 months. Patients with persistent Graves' disease were compared with patients with newly diagnosed Graves' disease using TCR sequencing and RNA sequencing of peripheral blood. The study was conducted in China and was registered as a clinical trial. A total of 35 or so samples underwent TCR sequencing: 13 from persistent and some 20 from newly diagnosed Graves' disease patients. General conclusions and limits of the study: Patients with persistent disease shared more public clonotypes (about 2,900) than newly diagnosed patients did (about 1,000). TRBV28, TRBJ1-2 and TRBJ2-5 were preferentially used in persistent disease, while TRBV20-1 and TRBJ2-1 were favored in newly diagnosed disease. Only peripheral blood was studied, because thyroid tissue, the primary lesion, was inaccessible. Lower TCR Shannon entropy and fewer highly expanded clones were observed in persistent Graves' disease patients than in newly diagnosed patients, which suggested clonal expansion. The authors noted that the small sample size was a limitation that may lower accuracy. Only the TCR beta chain was sequenced and analyzed.

Library preparation was by multiplex PCR. The reads were generated on an Illumina HiSeq 4000. CDR3 regions were amplified by Arm-PCR with iRepertoire HTBI primers to construct TCR beta libraries. Before sequencing, the PCR products underwent gel purification. The study's processing was this. A total of 62 TRBV and 14 TRBJ segments were identified across samples and were used for gene usage analysis of CDR3 amino acid clonotypes. Filtered high-quality paired reads were merged into contigs using COPE and FqMerger. BLAST was used to align contigs to the IMGT TRBV, TRBD and TRBJ reference genes, and CDR3 was defined following IMGT. Any clonotype with a frequency above 0.1% was counted as a highly expanded clone. Shannon entropy was used to measure repertoire diversity, and the Gini coefficient was used to measure V-J evenness. Clonotypes shared by more than one individual were considered public. TCRdb applied fastp at Q25 and MiXCR to the public reads, then kept only in-frame beta chains. Each CDR3 protein appears once, grouped with its most common genes and DNA. These V and J calls originate from TCRdb's pipeline instead of the authors' own analysis. The sample table contains 400,000 to 500,000 distinct CDR3 sequences; only one count was recorded for 12% to 15% of them. Approximately 17% of the sample rests with the top ten.

Reading the label with the study, this specimen's time point is: newly diagnosed GD, antithyroid drugs for less than 3 months. RNA was extracted from PBMCs in TRIzol for both TCR sequencing and RNA sequencing. The diagnosis of Graves' disease followed American Thyroid Association guidelines. The patients came from an endocrinology department in Xi'an, China. Each patient gave approximately 10 milliliters of peripheral blood, collected in an EDTA anticoagulant tube. Ficoll Paque Plus density gradient separation was used to isolate PBMCs, and no further T cell sorting was performed. RNA quality was checked with an Agilent 2100 Bioanalyzer and agarose gel, and concentration with a NanoDrop 2000. This clonotype was observed a handful of times. The specificity of this receptor is unknown. Base qualities were left out, and no much larger clone turns up one base away. Taken from cysteine to phenylalanine, the CDR3 has 11 residues. Only the CDR3 part of the read is kept: 33 bases, read in frame from the first base. Trimming at the junction amounts to 5 bases on V and 8 bases on J, and the germline ends lie 9 bases apart. The germline V gene encodes CDR1 DFQATT and CDR2 SNEGSKA (reference sequence).

A further study also used this sample, focusing on T cells in Graves' hyperthyroidism and ophthalmopathy. As the second study states: Stable Graves' hyperthyroidism was defined as the absence of progression to ophthalmopathy over 18 months of follow-up. Hyperthyroidism patients were newly diagnosed, with disease duration under 2 months, and aged 18 to 65 years. The study excluded patients with uncontrolled infections, other autoimmune diseases, pregnancy or lactation. Diagnoses were established on the basis of clinical symptoms, serum thyroxine and TRAb, thyroid ultrasound, and orbital computed tomography. The TCR CDR3 was subjected to a first round of RT-PCR using the HTBI primer set and the Qiagen OneStep RT-PCR kit. Most expanded thyroid clonotypes (frequency above 0.001) were also detected in blood, a finding suggesting that blood repertoires may reflect thyroid immune responses. Ophthalmopathy was separated from stable hyperthyroidism by a 13 V-J signature model, with about 88% sensitivity and roughly 81% specificity obtained in cross-validation and 80%/75% obtained in testing. During validation, the model predicted progression to ophthalmopathy a median of around six months ahead of onset, with roughly 65% sensitivity and 72% to 80% specificity. To identify TCR V-J signatures that set the groups apart, the researchers used a discovery cohort of about a hundred patients, made up of under 50 with Graves' ophthalmopathy and some 56 with stable Graves' hyperthyroidism. Prospective prediction of ophthalmopathy was tested in an independent validation cohort consisting of 18 hyperthyroidism patients and approximately 16 patients who later progressed to ophthalmopathy. For training and testing, the approximately 92 patients in the discovery cohort were randomly divided in a 7:3 ratio. In about 6 Graves' hyperthyroidism patients, the study also compared T-cell repertoires from thyroid tissue with T-cell repertoires from blood. Following sampling, methimazole starting at 30 mg daily was given to hyperthyroidism patients, and high-dose intravenous methylprednisolone was given to ophthalmopathy patients. A second multiplex PCR round built the libraries, followed by size selection and purification. Libraries were sequenced paired-end with 100 bp reads on an Illumina HiSeq2000. SOAPnuke was used to process the raw data, with reads discarded if the reads contained adapters or uncalled bases, had a mean Phred below 15, or lacked an exact constant-primer or identifier match. High-quality paired reads were merged using COPE v1.2.5, and each unique nucleotide sequence was defined as a clonotype. Clonotypes were aligned to IMGT TRBV, TRBD and TRBJ reference segments using MiTCR v1.1. Analysis was restricted to V-J combinations with a frequency above 0.0001, which covered approximately 99% of repertoires. The TCS score was defined as the ratio of F50 (clonal expansion) to E x V (chaos), calculated using BLOSUM62-based TCRdist between CDR3 peptides within each V-J. Welch's t-statistics and random forest reduced around 520 V-J features to 13, which were used in a naive Bayes classifier (R e1071). Sample size was not statistically predetermined, and investigators were not blinded to group allocation. The paper describes TCR Vbeta CDR3 sequencing of 140 or so peripheral blood samples, made up of 43 ophthalmopathy patients, 70 to 75 hyperthyroidism patients and 17 progressor patients.

The sample in question was peripheral blood mononuclear cells (PBMCs), obtained at new diagnosis, from a patient treated with antithyroid drugs. The clonotype comes from a woman aged 45-65 years with Graves disease. Donor details come from another sample of the same person, matched by shared clones. The chain employs TRBV20-1 and TRBJ1-4; the D gene lacks a confident call. The CDR3 region has the sequence CSAGVREKLFF. The nucleotide sequence is given as TGCAGTGCTGGCGTTCGGGAAAAACTGTTTTTT.